The rows below give T cell receptor beta chains drawn from one sample of a study of blood T cell repertoires in COVID-19. Using immunoSEQ multiplex PCR, the repertoire was profiled, and TCRdb retains in-frame clones only, with some absent. Of around 100,000 clones in the sample, approximately 85% were seen once. Material: peripheral blood. Receptors were obtained from a woman aged 60-75 years with COVID-19, enrolled during active disease. The CDR3 runs from the conserved cysteine through the conserved F or W. A D gene is named only where the DNA matches it firmly. Clone size is given for some rows only: seen once, a few or many times, or a class if the clone is expanded.

>-|TRBJ2-5|TRBV15|TRBD2
TGTGCCACCAGCAGCGGACTAGCGGGGAGCCAAGAGACCCAGTACTTC
CATSSGLAGSQETQYF
>once|TRBJ1-2|TRBV24-1|-
TGTGCCACCGCGGATGAGTCCCATGGCTACACCTTC
CATADESHGYTF
>-|TRBJ1-3|TRBV7-2|-
TGTGCCAGCAGCTTAGGGAGCCCAGGAAACACCATATATTTT
CASSLGSPGNTIYF
>-|TRBJ2-1|TRBV7-3|-
TGTGCCAGCAGCTTGGGGGGACCCATCATCTACAATGAGCAGTTCTTC
CASSLGGPIIYNEQFF
>-|TRBJ2-1|TRBV21-1|-
TGTGCCAGCAGCGCGCCCTCGTTACGTCCCTCCTACAATGAGCAGTTCTTC
CASSAPSLRPSYNEQFF
>-|TRBJ1-4|TRBV3-1/TRBV3-2|-
TGTGCCAGCAGCCTCGGGATTGCAACTAATGAAAAACTGTTTTTT
CASSLGIATNEKLFF
>-|TRBJ1-1|TRBV4-1|TRBD1
TGCGCCAGCAGCCAAGGAACAGGGGGCCGTACTGAAGCTTTCTTT
CASSQGTGGRTEAFF
>-|TRBJ1-2|TRBV6-5|TRBD1
TGTGCCAGCAGTTACTCTAGGGGACAGGACTATGGCTACACCTTC
CASSYSRGQDYGYTF
>-|TRBJ2-1|TRBV5-4|-
TGTGCCAGCAGCTTTAGAAGGACTGATCACAATGAGCAGTTCTTC
CASSFRRTDHNEQFF
>-|TRBJ2-2|TRBV12-2|-
TGTGCAAGTCGCACAAGAGGGCTAGCGGGGATCACCGGGGAGCTGTTTTTT
CASRTRGLAGITGELFF
>-|TRBJ1-2|TRBV4-1|TRBD1
TGCGCCAGCAGCCAATTGGAGGGACAGAGCTATGGCTACACCTTC
CASSQLEGQSYGYTF
>-|TRBJ2-5|TRBV5-1|-
TGCGCCAGCAGCTTGGCACCCGGTCGGGAGCAAGAGACCCAGTACTTC
CASSLAPGREQETQYF
>-|TRBJ1-3|TRBV5-1|TRBD1
TGCGCCAGCAGCTTGGTCCAGGGGGGAGGAAACACCATATATTTT
CASSLVQGGGNTIYF
>-|TRBJ2-7|TRBV7-9|-
TGTGCCAGCGCAGGGGTCGGCGAGCAGTACTTC
CASAGVGEQYF
>-|TRBJ1-2|TRBV5-1|TRBD1
TGCGCCAGCAGCCCCGCTCGGGACAGTTTAGCGGGGGGCTACACCTTC
CASSPARDSLAGGYTF
>-|TRBJ1-1|TRBV27|TRBD1
TGTGCCAGCAGTTCCGGACAGGGGAGCGGTGAAGCTTTCTTT
CASSSGQGSGEAFF
>-|TRBJ1-2|TRBV5-1|-
TGCGCCAGCAGTACAGGATCCTCTAACTATGGCTACACCTTC
CASSTGSSNYGYTF
>-|TRBJ1-2|TRBV19|TRBD1
TGTGCCAGTCGGGGGGCAGGGGGCTTAAAGGATGGCTACACCTTC
CASRGAGGLKDGYTF
>-|TRBJ2-3|TRBV27|TRBD2
TGTGCCAGCAGAAAGAGCCCGGGACTAGGGATGGGTACGCAGTATTTT
CASRKSPGLGMGTQYF
>few|TRBJ2-5|TRBV11-2|-
TGTGCCAGCAGCTTAGATCAGGGCTTCCAGACCCAGTACTTC
CASSLDQGFQTQYF
>-|TRBJ1-2|TRBV28|-
TGTGCCAGCAGTTTCCTCCCTCGATCCCTAACTAACTATGGCTACACCTTC
CASSFLPRSLTNYGYTF
>-|TRBJ1-5|TRBV6-5|-
TGTGCCAGCAGAGCAGGGTTTCGCAATCAGCCCCAGCATTTT
CASRAGFRNQPQHF
>-|TRBJ1-2|TRBV11-2|-
TGTGCCAGCAGCTTAGACGACAGTTATGGCTACACCTTC
CASSLDDSYGYTF
>-|TRBJ2-5|TRBV9|TRBD2
TGTGCCAGCAGCCCGACTAGCGGGGGGGCTGAGACCCAGTACTTC
CASSPTSGGAETQYF
>once|TRBJ2-2|TRBV7-9|TRBD1
TGTGCCAGCAGCTTAGGGCAGGGGGACACCGGGGAGCTGTTTTTT
CASSLGQGDTGELFF
>once|TRBJ2-5|TRBV5-1|TRBD1
TGCGCCAGCAGCCCCGGACAGGGGGTAGAGACCCAGTACTTC
CASSPGQGVETQYF
>-|TRBJ1-1|TRBV4-1|TRBD1
TGCGCCAGCAGCTGGGATCAGGGGGCTGGGGACACTGAAGCTTTCTTT
CASSWDQGAGDTEAFF
>-|TRBJ2-5|TRBV2|TRBD1
TGTGCCAGCACCCGGGACAGGTGGGGCGAGACCCAGTACTTC
CASTRDRWGETQYF
>-|TRBJ2-3|TRBV6-4|TRBD1
TGTGCCAGCAGTCCGACAGGGGGCTCGGGAGATACGCAGTATTTT
CASSPTGGSGDTQYF